These 5 T cell receptor beta chains were sequenced from one sample in a study of B cell selection in AIRE deficiency. The sorted conventional CD4 T cells were gated as CD4+CD127+. The method was immunoSEQ multiplex PCR; TCRdb's version includes in-frame clones alone and lacks a portion of them. Of 1,500 to 2,000 clones in the sample, about nine tenths were seen once. Source material: CD4+CD127+ conventional T cells sorted from PBMCs. These receptors were taken from a human donor in good health.

The chain couples TRBV29-1 to TRBJ1-2; no clear D gene. The V gene's germline CDR1 is SQVTM and CDR2 ANQGSEA. V lost 2 bases to trimming and J lost 4 bases, with 8 bases between them. The CDR3 covers 12 residues. CDR3 in amino acids: CSVEYSTYGYTF. For the CDR3, the DNA is TGCAGCGTTGAATACAGCACCTATGGCTACACCTTC.

The CDR3 here is CASRRPVSRDRSGPDTQYF. CDR3 DNA sequence: TGTGCCAGTAGGCGACCCGTAAGCCGGGACCGCAGCGGACCAGATACGCAGTATTTT. The chain is built from TRBV19 and TRBJ2-3, with D possibly being TRBD1 or TRBD2 (5 bases each). Germline values: CDR1 LNHDA, CDR2 SQIVND (reference sequence). The CDR3 sequence is 19 residues long. Between the trimmed V and J ends, which lost 6 bases and 4 bases, there was a span of 29 bases.

This clone was detected only once. CDR3 region: CASSITGTGSHSGNTIYF. The CDR3, as DNA: TGTGCCAGCAGTATAACCGGGACAGGGTCCCACTCTGGAAACACCATATATTTT. V and J are TRBV28 and TRBJ1-3, with 9 nucleotides matching TRBD1. V trimming: 5 bases; J trimming: 0 bases; junction bases outside the gene matches: 11. The germline V gene has CDR1 MDHEN and CDR2 SYDVKM. The CDR3 is made up of 18 amino acids. The complete variable domain, with remaining parts taken from reference TRBV28 and TRBJ1-3, reads DVKVTQSSRYLVKRTGEKVFLECVQDMDHENMFWYRQDPGLGLRLIYFSYDVKMKEKGDIPEGYSVSREKKERFSLILESASTNQTSMYLCASSITGTGSHSGNTIYFGEGSWLTVV.

CDR3 region: CASSESRGRKETQYF. Written as DNA, the CDR3 is TGTGCCAGCAGCGAAAGCAGGGGGCGCAAAGAGACCCAGTACTTC. The gene calls are TRBV2 and TRBJ2-5; 8 bases are a match to TRBD1. Germline V gene sequence: CDR1 SNHLY, CDR2 FYNNEI. The CDR3 sequence is 15 residues long. The V segment lost 6 bases and the J segment 3 bases; nucleotides outside the gene matches: 9.

CDR3 residues: CASSQVSGTSGRRVEQFF. The CDR3 coding sequence is TGCGCCAGCAGCCAAGTTTCCGGGACTAGCGGGAGAAGGGTTGAGCAGTTCTTC. This chain connects TRBV4-1 to TRBJ2-1, with 14 bases identical to TRBD2. The CDR3 is 18 residues long. Trimming removed 1 base from V and 9 bases from J; junction bases left unmatched: 11. CDR1 MGHRA and CDR2 YSYEKL come from the germline V gene.